The rows below give T cell receptor beta chains drawn from one sample of a study of blood T cell repertoires in COVID-19. Produced via immunoSEQ multiplex PCR; TCRdb's table is partial and in-frame only. The table includes around 130,000 clones, approximately 87% detected once. Sequences were obtained from peripheral blood. The receptors here all came from a woman aged 45-59 years with acute or convalescent COVID-19. Each CDR3 is given with its conserved first and last residue.

cdr3_aa j_call v_call
CASTPRQGNQPQHF TRBJ1-5 TRBV6-6
CATSRGLAGAGETQYF TRBJ2-5 TRBV15
CASSLDSRNIQYF TRBJ2-4 TRBV5-4
CASSPGTVQGKLFF TRBJ1-4 TRBV6-5
CASSLARDRGYEQYF TRBJ2-7 TRBV5-4
CASSYGLRVSSGNTIYF TRBJ1-3 TRBV5-6
CASSLSGATGELFF TRBJ2-2 TRBV5-1
CASSLAGVYNEQFF TRBJ2-1 TRBV18
CASSFPGGSNEQFF TRBJ2-1 TRBV6-6
CASSTDRTDTEAFF TRBJ1-1 TRBV3-1/TRBV3-2
CASSQGLAAPNYEQYF TRBJ2-7 TRBV3-1/TRBV3-2
CASSPFEIRVKTEAFF TRBJ1-1 TRBV4-1
CASSLDRNTEAFF TRBJ1-1 TRBV7-3
CASSIGQGDYGYTF TRBJ1-2 TRBV19
CASSPGASGGFQETQYF TRBJ2-5 TRBV11-3
CASSETVQETQYF TRBJ2-5 TRBV10-1
CASSLTLAGGKQETQYF TRBJ2-5 TRBV7-9
CASMRDPSETQYF TRBJ2-5 TRBV10-2
CASSPGQKTEAFF TRBJ1-1 TRBV18
CASSWAGEGVTQYF TRBJ2-3 TRBV5-1
CASSSSGTGVTEAFF TRBJ1-1 TRBV7-3
CASSPTSGQGNQPQHF TRBJ1-5 TRBV18
CASSRGQGADEQFF TRBJ2-1 TRBV6-5
CASTTTGGAGGYTF TRBJ1-2 TRBV9
CASRITGANVLTF TRBJ2-6 TRBV12-3/TRBV12-4
CASRIDRVQPQHF TRBJ1-5 TRBV19
CASSLWQGAGYEQYF TRBJ2-7 TRBV5-1
CASSQRDRGFYEQYF TRBJ2-7 TRBV21-1